The 7 T cell receptor beta chains reported below all come from one sample, sequenced in a study of cytomegalovirus exposure and HLA in healthy donors. PCR amplification relied on 60 Vbeta primers (plus 13 Jbeta primers). The protocol was immunoSEQ multiplex PCR, while the TCRdb copy is restricted to in-frame clones and leaves out a portion. The data contain 55,000 to 75,000 clones, around 62% of them singletons. Material: PBMCs. These TCRs come from a man aged 35-49 years in good health and CMV-seropositive.

This sequence joins TRBV4-1 and TRBJ2-7; 7 bases align to TRBD2. This CDR3 is built from 14 residues. V lost 3 bases to trimming and J lost 6 bases; unmatched junction nucleotides: 8. From germline, CDR1 is MGHRA and CDR2 YSYEKL. CDR3 coding DNA: TGCGCCAGCAGCCACAACAGCGGGACGGGCGAGCAGTACTTC. Protein sequence: CASSHNSGTGEQYF.

V and J are TRBV4-1 and TRBJ1-2, with 7 bases lining up with TRBD1. Trimming cost V 3 bases and J 8 bases; bases outside gene matches: 12. Germline lookup yields CDR1 MGHRA and CDR2 YSYEKL. The CDR3 totals 15 residues. The CDR3 protein is CASSQPRQGFGGYTF. The CDR3, as DNA: TGCGCCAGCAGCCAGCCCCGACAGGGTTTTGGCGGCTACACCTTC.

The J gene is TRBJ2-7, the V gene TRBV28; 10 bases agree with TRBD2. The germline V gene encodes CDR1 MDHEN and CDR2 SYDVKM. Losses at the gene ends were 5 bases for V and 4 bases for J; bases not matched to a gene: 8. The CDR3 has 15 amino acids. CDR3 nucleotides: TGTGCCAGCAGTACCCTAGCGGGAGCAATATACGAGCAGTACTTC. This translates into CASSTLAGAIYEQYF. Looking up the rest from reference TRBV28 and TRBJ2-7 gives the full variable domain: DVKVTQSSRYLVKRTGEKVFLECVQDMDHENMFWYRQDPGLGLRLIYFSYDVKMKEKGDIPEGYSVSREKKERFSLILESASTNQTSMYLCASSTLAGAIYEQYFGPGTRLTVT.

The CDR3 here is CASSIPGQGWNEQFF. The DNA for the CDR3 is TGTGCCAGCAGCATCCCGGGACAGGGATGGAATGAGCAGTTCTTC. The V gene is TRBV5-4, the J gene TRBJ2-1; 9 nucleotides align to TRBD1. Germline V gene lookup returns CDR1 SGHNT and CDR2 YYREEE (reference sequence). V trimming: 4 bases; J trimming: 7 bases; junction bases outside the gene matches: 9. This CDR3 region has 15 residues.

The chain carries TRBV15 and TRBJ2-5, with no clear D. Germline assignment: CDR1 LNHNV and CDR2 YYDKDF (reference sequence). This CDR3 comprises 15 residues. V dropped 0 bases and J dropped 1 base, with 9 bases sitting between them. CDR3: CATSRDLAVQETQYF. The CDR3 nucleotides are TGTGCCACCAGCAGAGATCTGGCCGTCCAAGAGACCCAGTACTTC.

This clone was recorded a few times. V gene TRBV30 combines with J gene TRBJ1-5, with D perhaps matching TRBD1 (5 bases). The CDR3 consists of 15 residues. V was clipped by 3 bases and J by 2 bases, with 14 bases between them. Germline V gene lookup returns CDR1 GTSNPN and CDR2 SVGIG (reference sequence). The CDR3 spells CAWSGGGGGNQPQHF. In DNA, the CDR3 is TGTGCCTGGAGCGGCGGGGGAGGAGGCAATCAGCCCCAGCATTTT. The full variable domain, its missing parts supplied by reference TRBV30 and TRBJ1-5, is SQTIHQWPATLVQPVGSPLSLECTVEGTSNPNLYWYRQAAGRGLQLLFYSVGIGQISSEVPQNLSASRPQDRQFILSSKKLLLSDSGFYLCAWSGGGGGNQPQHFGDGTRLSIL.

The gene calls are TRBV11-2 and TRBJ1-6; 10 bases align to TRBD1. Germline-derived CDR1 and CDR2 are SGHAT and FQNNGV. The CDR3 length is 18 residues. With 5 bases clipped from V and 0 bases from J, the junction kept 7 bases outside the gene matches. The chain's CDR3 is CASSQRTGGSSYNSPLHF. As DNA, the CDR3 is TGTGCCAGCAGCCAGCGGACAGGGGGTAGCTCCTATAATTCACCCCTCCACTTT.